This record concerns one T cell receptor (beta chain) sequence. The sample belongs to a study of blood T cell repertoires in COVID-19. Participants came from roughly 24 US areas, aged about 18 to 95 years. A COVID-19 case was met by exposed participants within 2 weeks before study entry. Libraries were prepared by immunoSEQ multiplex PCR; TCRdb keeps only in-frame clonotypes and omits some of them. Among fewer than 400,000 clones listed, around 84% were seen once. The CDR3 loop spans 16 amino acids. Trimming at V came to 8 bases and at J to 4 bases, leaving 11 bases not matched to a gene. The V gene's germline CDR1 is MDHEN and CDR2 SYDVKM.

The chain couples TRBV28 to TRBJ2-3; 11 nucleotides match TRBD2. Sequencing was performed on PBMCs or T cells enriched from blood (not recorded which). This sequence originates from a woman aged 25-40 years who had been exposed to COVID-19. The CDR3 DNA is TGTGCCAGCCCGGCTAGCGGGAGGAGTCGGTCAGATACGCAGTATTTT. It translates to CASPASGRSRSDTQYF.